This T cell receptor beta chain is from a study of blood T cell repertoires in COVID-19. Background on the study: The samples span acute and convalescent COVID-19 from the United States, Italy and Spain. PBMCs, B-cell-depleted T cells, or T cells provided the cDNA or gDNA that made up the material.

Per the authors' pipeline: Amplifying reference gene primers gave estimates of nucleated cell counts. This table comes from immunoSEQ multiplex PCR, and its TCRdb copy is limited to in-frame clones, with some not included. That table supplies the V and J calls and clone size; D and trimming were determined from the DNA. In the table there are 150,000 to 200,000 clones, about 90% of which are singletons. The V end was cut by 4 bases, the J end by 4 bases, with 11 bases between. The CDR3 contains 13 residues. Germline V lookup: CDR1 MNHEY, CDR2 SVGEGT. Participants' reported clinical history set cohort assignment.

The chain couples TRBV6-2 or TRBV6-3 to TRBJ2-7; D ambiguous. The source is a human donor with acute COVID-19. The donor label of this sample is uncertain. Sequencing was carried out using PBMCs or T cells enriched from blood (not recorded which). This CDR3 reads CASSSTPRYEQYF. CDR3 nucleotides: TGTGCCAGCAGTTCCACTCCTCGATACGAGCAGTACTTC.